A selection of T cell receptor beta chains follows, all from one sample in a study of molecular identifiers for immune sequencing clone quantification. A single record per CDR3 protein comes from TCRdb applying MiXCR to the PCR reads. Of more than 450,000 distinct CDR3 sequences listed, about 25% are singletons. The source material was naive CD8+ T cells from blood, with Jurkat cell RNA spiked in. These receptors were collected from a human donor in good health. Some libraries in this study had Jurkat cell RNA spiked in. CDR3s include the opening cysteine and the closing phenylalanine or tryptophan.

V	J	CDR3
TRBV6-5	TRBJ2-7	CASSYGSGVEEQYF
TRBV7-9	TRBJ2-3	CAGTRQYADTQYF
TRBV4-2	TRBJ2-7	CASSQVPPSYEQYF
TRBV7-6	TRBJ2-1	CASSISGGTSNEQFF
TRBV12-3/TRBV12-4	TRBJ2-5	CASSLFRGAKTQYF
TRBV21-1	TRBJ2-5	CASRDRAQETQYF
TRBV7-9	TRBJ2-1	CASSLLPINEQFF
TRBV12-5	TRBJ2-7	CASGLALFSCYEQYF
TRBV4-3	TRBJ1-1	CASSQDRHRNTEAFF
TRBV11-3	TRBJ2-2	CASREREKVGELFF
TRBV28	TRBJ2-1	CASSNSPGLAGADNEQFF
TRBV20-1	.	CSARAPGQGQGEQFF
TRBV5-6	TRBJ2-3	CASSLGSGQDTQYF
TRBV12-3/TRBV12-4	TRBJ2-1	CASSLVEAVEQFF
TRBV6-2/TRBV6-3	TRBJ2-5	CASSSPHQETQYF
TRBV7-6	TRBJ2-3	CASGAGTDTQYF
TRBV19	TRBJ2-5	CASRILAGFQETQYF
TRBV19	TRBJ2-3	CASSPPGQGILNTQYF
TRBV27	TRBJ2-3	CASRVRGGTATQYF
TRBV27	TRBJ1-4	CASSLSTGWGEKLFF
TRBV10-3	TRBJ1-2	CATEGQGAGGYTF
TRBV20-1	TRBJ2-5	CSARGAGETQYF
TRBV27	TRBJ1-5	CASSLHRDSPHQPQHF
TRBV4-2	TRBJ1-4	CASSQTQGREEKLFF
TRBV9	TRBJ2-1	CASSAGGRSYNERFF
TRBV6-6	TRBJ2-7	CASSIRQGYEQYF
TRBV7-9	TRBJ2-7	CASSPLTGPSYEQYF
TRBV5-5	TRBJ2-7	CASSYGTSGYEQYF
TRBV15	TRBJ2-1	CATSRGASPINEQFF
TRBV12-3/TRBV12-4	TRBJ1-2	CASSLHSGTVPVYGYTF
TRBV27	TRBJ2-3	CASSILGLGQGSLDTQYF
TRBV27	TRBJ2-7	CASSMTLAASHEQYF
TRBV7-6	TRBJ2-3	CASSLTGLGTDTQYF
TRBV25-1	TRBJ2-1	CASSDRDRGSYNEQFF
TRBV6-2/TRBV6-3	TRBJ2-1	CASTPGLAGAEQFF
TRBV19	TRBJ2-2	CASTFTGELIF
TRBV6-5	TRBJ1-1	CASSISGRNTEAFF
TRBV9	TRBJ2-1	CASSVEGLALNEQFF
TRBV13	TRBJ2-6	CASSPLSVSGANVLTF
TRBV7-8	TRBJ2-3	CASSSPDVLTDTQYF
TRBV12-3/TRBV12-4	TRBJ1-2	CASSLGTGWVYGYTF
TRBV19	TRBJ1-5	CASSITSDGNQPQHF
TRBV12-3/TRBV12-4	TRBJ1-1	CASTDSTEAFF
TRBV6-5	TRBJ1-1	CASSPGPYGNTEAFF
TRBV9	TRBJ2-3	CASSVSPQGGPTDTQYF
TRBV6-1	TRBJ1-1	CASPMGSEAFF
TRBV7-9	TRBJ2-7	CASSPNPGDVGYEQYF
TRBV29-1	TRBJ2-7	CSVEVGAQQYF